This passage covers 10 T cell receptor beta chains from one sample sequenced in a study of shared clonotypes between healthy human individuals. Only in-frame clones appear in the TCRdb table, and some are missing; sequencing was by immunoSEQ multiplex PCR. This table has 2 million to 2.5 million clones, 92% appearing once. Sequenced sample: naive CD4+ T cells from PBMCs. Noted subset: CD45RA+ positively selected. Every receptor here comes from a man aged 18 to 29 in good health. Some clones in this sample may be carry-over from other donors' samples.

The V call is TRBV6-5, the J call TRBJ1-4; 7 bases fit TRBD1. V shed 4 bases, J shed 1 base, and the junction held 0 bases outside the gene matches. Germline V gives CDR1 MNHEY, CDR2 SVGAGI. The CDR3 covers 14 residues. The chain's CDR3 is CASSWDRTNEKLFF. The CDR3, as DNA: TGTGCCAGCAGTTGGGACAGAACTAATGAAAAACTGTTTTTT.

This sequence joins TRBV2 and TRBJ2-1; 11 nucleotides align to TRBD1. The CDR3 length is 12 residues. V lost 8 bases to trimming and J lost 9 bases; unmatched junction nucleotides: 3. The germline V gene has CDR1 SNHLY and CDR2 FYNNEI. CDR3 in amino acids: CASRDRGFEQFF. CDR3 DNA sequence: TGTGCCAGCCGGGACAGGGGGTTTGAGCAGTTCTTC.

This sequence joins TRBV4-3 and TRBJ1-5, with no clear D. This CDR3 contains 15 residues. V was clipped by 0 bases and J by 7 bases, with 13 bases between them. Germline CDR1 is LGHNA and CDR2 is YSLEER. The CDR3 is CASSQDLRVWQPQHF. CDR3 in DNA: TGCGCCAGCAGCCAAGATCTGAGGGTATGGCAGCCCCAGCATTTT.

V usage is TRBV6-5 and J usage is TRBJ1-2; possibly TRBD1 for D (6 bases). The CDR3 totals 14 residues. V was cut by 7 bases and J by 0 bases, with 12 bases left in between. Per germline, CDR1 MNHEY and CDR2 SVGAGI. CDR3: CASIPQGSNYGYTF. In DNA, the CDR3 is TGTGCCAGCATTCCCCAGGGGTCTAACTATGGCTACACCTTC.

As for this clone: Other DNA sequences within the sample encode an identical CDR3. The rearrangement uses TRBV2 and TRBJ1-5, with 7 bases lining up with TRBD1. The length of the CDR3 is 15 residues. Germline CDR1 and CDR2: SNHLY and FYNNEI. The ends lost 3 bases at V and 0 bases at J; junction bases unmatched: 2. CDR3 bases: TGTGCCAGCAGTGAGGGACAGACTAGCAATCAGCCCCAGCATTTT. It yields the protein CASSEGQTSNQPQHF.

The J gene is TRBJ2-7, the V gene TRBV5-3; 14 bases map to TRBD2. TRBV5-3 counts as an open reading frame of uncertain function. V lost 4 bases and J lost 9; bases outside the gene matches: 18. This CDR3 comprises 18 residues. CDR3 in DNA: TGTGCCAGAAGCCCCCCGCAGACCGGGACTAGCGGGAGAGACGGGCAGTACTTC. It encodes CARSPPQTGTSGRDGQYF.

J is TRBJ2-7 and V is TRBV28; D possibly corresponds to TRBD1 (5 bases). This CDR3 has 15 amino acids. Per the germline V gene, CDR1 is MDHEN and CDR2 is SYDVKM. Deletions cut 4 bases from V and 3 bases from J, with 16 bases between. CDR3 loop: CASSSSSTAGYEQYF. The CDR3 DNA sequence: TGTGCCAGCAGTTCCTCCTCGACAGCCGGCTACGAGCAGTACTTC. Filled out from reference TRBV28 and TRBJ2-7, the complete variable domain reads DVKVTQSSRYLVKRTGEKVFLECVQDMDHENMFWYRQDPGLGLRLIYFSYDVKMKEKGDIPEGYSVSREKKERFSLILESASTNQTSMYLCASSSSSTAGYEQYFGPGTRLTVT.

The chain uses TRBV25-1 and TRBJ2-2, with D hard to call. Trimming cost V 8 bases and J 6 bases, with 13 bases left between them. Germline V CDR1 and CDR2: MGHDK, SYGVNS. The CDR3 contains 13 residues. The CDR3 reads CASALSAPGELFF. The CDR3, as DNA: TGTGCCAGCGCTCTCAGCGCTCCCGGGGAGCTGTTTTTT. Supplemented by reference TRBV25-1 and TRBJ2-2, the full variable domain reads EADIYQTPRYLVIGTGKKITLECSQTMGHDKMYWYQQDPGMELHLIHYSYGVNSTEKGDLSSESTVSRIRTEHFPLTLESARPSHTSQYLCASALSAPGELFFGEGSRLTVL.

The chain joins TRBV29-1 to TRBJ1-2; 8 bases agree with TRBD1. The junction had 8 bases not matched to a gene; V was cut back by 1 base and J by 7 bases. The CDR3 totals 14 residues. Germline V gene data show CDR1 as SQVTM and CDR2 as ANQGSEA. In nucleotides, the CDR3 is TGCAGCGTTGAAGCGGCAGGGGGCTTCGGTGGCTACACCTTC. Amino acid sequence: CSVEAAGGFGGYTF.

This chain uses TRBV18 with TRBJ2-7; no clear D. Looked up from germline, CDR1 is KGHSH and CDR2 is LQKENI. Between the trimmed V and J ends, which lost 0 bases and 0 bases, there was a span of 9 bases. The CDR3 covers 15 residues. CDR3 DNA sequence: TGTGCCAGCTCACCACCGGGAACAGTCTCCTACGAGCAGTACTTC. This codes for CASSPPGTVSYEQYF.